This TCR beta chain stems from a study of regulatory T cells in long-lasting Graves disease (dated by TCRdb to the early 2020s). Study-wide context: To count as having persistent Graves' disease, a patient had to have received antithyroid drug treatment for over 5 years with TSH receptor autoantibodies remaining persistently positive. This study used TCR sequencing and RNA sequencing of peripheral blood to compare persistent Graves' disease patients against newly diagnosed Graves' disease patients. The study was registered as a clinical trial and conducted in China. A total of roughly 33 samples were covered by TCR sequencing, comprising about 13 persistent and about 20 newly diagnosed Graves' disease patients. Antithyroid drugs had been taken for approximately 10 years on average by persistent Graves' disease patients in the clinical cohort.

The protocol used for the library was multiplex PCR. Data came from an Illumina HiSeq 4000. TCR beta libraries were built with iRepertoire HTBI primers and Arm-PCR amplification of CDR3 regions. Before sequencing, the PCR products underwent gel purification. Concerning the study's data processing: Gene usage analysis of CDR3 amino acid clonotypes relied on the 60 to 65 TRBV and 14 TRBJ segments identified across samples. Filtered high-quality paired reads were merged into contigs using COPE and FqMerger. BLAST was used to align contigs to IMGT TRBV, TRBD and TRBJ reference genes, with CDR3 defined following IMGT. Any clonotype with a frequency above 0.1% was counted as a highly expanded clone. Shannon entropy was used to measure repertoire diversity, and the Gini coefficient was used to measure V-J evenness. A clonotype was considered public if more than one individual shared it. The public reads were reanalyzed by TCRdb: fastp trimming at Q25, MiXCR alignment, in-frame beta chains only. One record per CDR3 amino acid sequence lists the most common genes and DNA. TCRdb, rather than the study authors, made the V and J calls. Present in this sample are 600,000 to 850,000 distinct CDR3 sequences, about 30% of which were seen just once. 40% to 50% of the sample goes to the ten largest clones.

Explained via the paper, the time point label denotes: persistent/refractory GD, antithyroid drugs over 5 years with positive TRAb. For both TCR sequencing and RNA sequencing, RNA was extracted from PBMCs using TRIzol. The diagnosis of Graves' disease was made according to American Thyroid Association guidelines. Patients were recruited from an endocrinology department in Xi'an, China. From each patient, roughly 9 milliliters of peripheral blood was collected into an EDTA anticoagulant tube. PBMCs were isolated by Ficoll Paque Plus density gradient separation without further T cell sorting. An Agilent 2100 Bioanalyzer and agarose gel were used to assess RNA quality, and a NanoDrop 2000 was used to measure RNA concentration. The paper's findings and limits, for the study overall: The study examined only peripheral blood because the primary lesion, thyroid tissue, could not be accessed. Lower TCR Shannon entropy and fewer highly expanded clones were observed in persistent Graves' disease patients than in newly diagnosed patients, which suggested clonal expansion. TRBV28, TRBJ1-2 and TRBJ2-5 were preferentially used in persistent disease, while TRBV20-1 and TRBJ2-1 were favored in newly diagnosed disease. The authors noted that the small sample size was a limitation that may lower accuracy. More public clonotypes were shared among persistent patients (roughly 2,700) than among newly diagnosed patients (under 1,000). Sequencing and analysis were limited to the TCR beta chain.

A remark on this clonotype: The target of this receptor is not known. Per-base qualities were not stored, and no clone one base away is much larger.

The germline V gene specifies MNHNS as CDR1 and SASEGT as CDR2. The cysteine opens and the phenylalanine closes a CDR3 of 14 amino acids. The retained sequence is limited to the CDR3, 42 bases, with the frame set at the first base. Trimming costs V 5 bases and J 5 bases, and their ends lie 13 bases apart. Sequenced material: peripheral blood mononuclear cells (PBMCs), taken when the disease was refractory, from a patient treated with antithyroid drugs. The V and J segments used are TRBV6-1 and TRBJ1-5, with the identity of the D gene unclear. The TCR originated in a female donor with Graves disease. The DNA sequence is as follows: TGTGCCAGCAGTCAGTCCCAGGAGGATCAGCCCCAGCATTTT. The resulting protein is CASSQSQEDQPQHF.